These 30 T cell receptor beta chains share one sample of origin, sequenced in a study of cytomegalovirus exposure and HLA in healthy donors. PCR employed 60 Vbeta and 13 Jbeta primers. TCRdb's copy holds only in-frame clones and misses some; the assay was immunoSEQ multiplex PCR. In all, the sample yields roughly 120,000 clones. Sequenced: PBMCs. The receptor set was obtained from a man aged 25-40 years in good health and CMV-seronegative.

The V call is TRBV29-1, the J call TRBJ2-2; 7 bases are shared with TRBD2. This CDR3 comprises 15 residues. CDR1 SQVTM and CDR2 ANQGSEA come from the germline V gene. V gave up 0 bases and J gave up 6 bases; unmatched junction bases: 7. This chain's CDR3 is CSVEDSGLVPGELFF. The CDR3, as DNA: TGCAGCGTTGAAGATAGTGGACTAGTCCCCGGGGAGCTGTTTTTT.

CDR3 DNA: TGTGCCATCAGTGAGTTAATTGGACAGGGGGGGACTGAAGCTTTCTTT. As protein: CAISELIGQGGTEAFF. The rearrangement joins TRBV10-3 to TRBJ1-1, with 10 bases identical to TRBD1. Germline loops: CDR1 ENHRY, CDR2 SYGVKD. The CDR3 sequence is 16 residues long. V shed 1 base and J 5 bases; nucleotides not matched to a gene: 7.

The chain uses TRBV29-1 and TRBJ1-1, with 8 nucleotides matching TRBD1. Germline V gives CDR1 SQVTM, CDR2 ANQGSEA. This CDR3 is 14 amino acids long. V gave up 5 bases and J gave up 1 base; unmatched junction bases: 6. The CDR3 loop is CSVKPGGSNTEAFF. The CDR3 DNA follows: TGCAGCGTTAAACCAGGGGGCTCGAACACTGAAGCTTTCTTT.

The rearrangement links TRBV5-4 to TRBJ1-4; TRBD1 matches 7 bases. Germline V gene lookup returns CDR1 SGHNT and CDR2 YYREEE (reference sequence). CDR3 length: 15 amino acids. J lost 4 bases, V lost 4 bases, and 7 bases had no gene match. The CDR3 sequence: CASSLGGTVNEKLFF. The CDR3, as DNA: TGTGCCAGCAGCCTAGGTGGGACAGTTAATGAAAAACTGTTTTTT.

V is TRBV6-5 and J is TRBJ1-2; 11 bases match TRBD1. CDR3 size: 15 residues. Looked up from germline, CDR1 is MNHEY and CDR2 is SVGAGI. J gave up 4 bases and V 6 bases, and 7 bases lay outside the gene matches. This CDR3 reads CASSLGQGVFYGYTF. The CDR3 coding sequence is TGTGCCAGCAGCCTGGGACAGGGGGTCTTCTATGGCTACACCTTC.

The chain is built from TRBV19 and TRBJ1-6, with TRBD1 as a possible D gene (5 bases). The V gene lost 5 bases and the J gene lost 9 bases, with 17 bases spanning the gap. Germline V lookup: CDR1 LNHDA, CDR2 SQIVND (reference sequence). This CDR3 is 15 amino acids long. The CDR3 loop reads CASSPTQGIGSPLHF. In DNA form, the CDR3 reads TGTGCCAGTAGTCCCACTCAGGGAATTGGTTCACCCCTCCACTTT.

The rearrangement links TRBV30 to TRBJ2-7, with D unresolved. V shed 0 bases and J shed 3 bases, with 6 bases lying between them. Per the germline V gene, CDR1 is GTSNPN and CDR2 is SVGIG (reference sequence). The CDR3 runs 12 residues. This CDR3 reads CAWSVQFYEQYF. CDR3 DNA sequence: TGTGCCTGGAGTGTACAATTCTACGAGCAGTACTTC.

The chain uses TRBV5-1 and TRBJ1-1; D ambiguous. V dropped 1 base and J dropped 1 base, with 14 bases sitting between them. Looked up from germline, CDR1 is SGHRS and CDR2 is YFSETQ. The CDR3 runs to 16 residues. As DNA, the CDR3 is TGCGCCAGCAGCTTGAGTGGCAACCCCCCGAACACTGAAGCTTTCTTT. This codes for CASSLSGNPPNTEAFF.

The chain has TRBV5-6 and TRBJ2-5; 11 positions agree with TRBD1. The DNA end is more similar to TRBJ2-7, so the J call may be wrong. This CDR3 contains 17 residues. From germline, CDR1 is SGHDT and CDR2 YYEEEE. CDR3 sequence reads: CASSSEEEGQGAYEQYF. CDR3 DNA: TGTGCCAGCAGTTCCGAGGAGGAGGGACAGGGGGCCTACGAGCAGTACTTC.

This chain joins TRBV5-1 and TRBJ2-5; D is possibly TRBD2 (7 bases). The closer fit of TRBJ2-7 to the DNA end suggests the J call may be wrong. Per the germline V gene, CDR1 is SGHRS and CDR2 is YFSETQ. The CDR3 is made up of 14 amino acids. The CDR3 DNA reads as TGCGCCAGCAGCACGGGGGGCGGTTCCTACGAGCAGTACTTC. Translated, it gives CASSTGGGSYEQYF.

The chain recombines TRBV11-3 with TRBJ2-7; TRBD1 agrees at 7 bases. The CDR3 sequence is 14 residues long. V gave up 1 base and J gave up 2 bases; unmatched junction bases: 2. The germline CDR1 and CDR2 sequences are SGHNT and YENEEA. The CDR3 is CASSLGGTAYEQYF. The DNA for the CDR3 is TGTGCCAGCAGCTTAGGAGGGACAGCCTACGAGCAGTACTTC.

V usage is TRBV5-4 and J usage is TRBJ2-7; 8 bases match TRBD2. The trim removed 3 bases at V and 4 bases at J, leaving 9 bases unmatched. There are 15 residues in the CDR3. Germline CDR1 and CDR2: SGHNT and YYREEE (reference sequence). In nucleotides, the CDR3 is TGTGCCAGCAGCTCCGGCCCGGGGGGGCCGTACGAGCAGTACTTC. Its translation: CASSSGPGGPYEQYF.

The CDR3 DNA is TGTGCCAGCATCCGAAGAGGTCAGGGGCTTCAGTACTTC. As protein: CASIRRGQGLQYF. V gene TRBV6-1 combines with J gene TRBJ2-4, with D maybe TRBD1 (6 bases). CDR3 length: 13 residues. The V end was cut by 7 bases, the J end by 11 bases, with 18 bases between. Germline V gives CDR1 MNHNS, CDR2 SASEGT.

The chain joins TRBV5-1 to TRBJ1-4; 10 bases are shared with TRBD1. Looked up from germline, CDR1 is SGHRS and CDR2 is YFSETQ. The CDR3 has 14 amino acids. V dropped 4 bases and J dropped 12; count of bases not matched to a gene: 9. CDR3 protein: CASSLQDRGQELFF. The DNA of the CDR3 is TGCGCCAGCAGCCTACAAGACAGGGGGCAAGAACTGTTTTTT.

The CDR3 sequence: CASSRGGSYNEQFF. DNA for the CDR3: TGTGCCAGCAGCCGGGGAGGTTCCTACAATGAGCAGTTCTTC. The chain has TRBV14 and TRBJ2-1, with a weak D call TRBD2 (6 bases). V gave up 4 bases and J gave up 1 base, with 8 bases separating them. The CDR3 contains 14 residues. Per germline, CDR1 SGHDN and CDR2 FVKESK. Supplemented by reference TRBV14 and TRBJ2-1, the full variable domain reads EAGVTQFPSHSVIEKGQTVTLRCDPISGHDNLYWYRRVMGKEIKFLLHFVKESKQDESGMPNNRFLAERTGGTYSTLKVQPAELEDSGVYFCASSRGGSYNEQFFGPGTRLTVL.

J is TRBJ2-7 and V is TRBV7-2, with D maybe TRBD1 (5 bases). The CDR3 runs to 15 residues. V lost 1 base and J 2 bases, leaving 12 bases between the germline ends. Germline loops: CDR1 SGHTA, CDR2 FQGNSA. CDR3 nucleotides: TGTGCCAGCAGCTTAGACCGAGACAGTCCCTACGAGCAGTACTTC. It codes for CASSLDRDSPYEQYF.

The chain couples TRBV7-8 to TRBJ1-6; 8 nucleotides align to TRBD1. The CDR3 spans 17 residues. Germline loops: CDR1 SGHVS, CDR2 FQNEAQ. After removal of 4 bases from V and 2 bases from J, the junction contained 7 bases not matched to a gene. As DNA, the CDR3 is TGTGCCAGCAGCTCCAAGACAGGGGAAACCTATAATTCACCCCTCCACTTT. Amino acids: CASSSKTGETYNSPLHF.

The rearrangement links TRBV11-2 to TRBJ2-5, with a weak D call TRBD2 (5 bases). The J call may be mistaken, given a closer DNA end match to TRBJ2-7. The germline CDR1 and CDR2 sequences are SGHAT and FQNNGV. The CDR3 spans 15 residues. DNA for the CDR3: TGTGCCAGCAGCTTGTTGAGGGCACGGAGCTACGAGCAGTACTTC. As protein: CASSLLRARSYEQYF.

This chain joins TRBV11-3 and TRBJ2-3, with 8 bases fitting TRBD2. The CDR3 covers 19 residues. The trim removed 1 base at V and 5 bases at J, leaving 17 bases unmatched. Germline CDR1 is SGHNT and CDR2 is YENEEA. CDR3 nucleotide sequence: TGTGCCAGCAGCTTAGGGGGAGGGCTAGCGGGTACGGTCCGAGATACGCAGTATTTT. Protein product: CASSLGGGLAGTVRDTQYF.

The genes are TRBV6-6 and TRBJ1-4; no clear D. The V end was cut by 0 bases, the J end by 5 bases, with 7 bases between. The CDR3 runs to 14 residues. Germline V gene sequence: CDR1 MNHNY, CDR2 SVGAGI (reference sequence). The CDR3 loop is CASSYSNLNEKLFF. DNA of the CDR3: TGTGCCAGCAGTTACTCGAATCTAAATGAAAAACTGTTTTTT.

Here the CDR3 DNA reads TGTGCCAGCAGCTTAACGCGGGGGGCCCTCTACGAGCAGTACTTC. It encodes CASSLTRGALYEQYF. The rearrangement joins TRBV7-2 to TRBJ2-7; TRBD2 aligns across 8 bases. The ends lost 2 bases at V and 3 bases at J; junction bases unmatched: 6. CDR3 size: 15 residues. Germline CDR1 reads SGHTA; CDR2 reads FQGNSA. Full variable domain (rest looked up from reference TRBV7-2 and TRBJ2-7): GAGVSQSPSNKVTEKGKDVELRCDPISGHTALYWYRQSLGQGLEFLIYFQGNSAPDKSGLPSDRFSAERTGGSVSTLTIQRTQQEDSAVYLCASSLTRGALYEQYFGPGTRLTVT.

This rearrangement joins TRBV9 to TRBJ2-3; 9 positions agree with TRBD2. The trim removed 3 bases at V and 0 bases at J, leaving 5 bases unmatched. CDR1 and CDR2 (germline): SGDLS, YYNGEE. The CDR3 contains 16 residues. CDR3 sequence reads: CASSAGLATSTDTQYF. CDR3 nucleotide sequence: TGTGCCAGCAGCGCAGGACTAGCGACTAGCACAGATACGCAGTATTTT.

This chain links TRBV18 with TRBJ1-1; 10 bases align to TRBD1. The CDR3 is 13 amino acids. The ends lost 3 bases at V and 7 bases at J; junction bases unmatched: 2. Per germline, CDR1 KGHSH and CDR2 LQKENI. The CDR3 spells CASSPDRGFEAFF. The CDR3 DNA reads as TGTGCCAGCTCACCGGACAGGGGGTTTGAAGCTTTCTTT. Supplemented by reference TRBV18 and TRBJ1-1, the full variable domain reads NAGVMQNPRHLVRRRGQEARLRCSPMKGHSHVYWYRQLPEEGLKFMVYLQKENIIDESGMPKERFSAEFPKEGPSILRIQQVVRGDSAAYFCASSPDRGFEAFFGQGTRLTVV.

The rearrangement uses TRBV30 and TRBJ1-5; 8 nucleotides match TRBD1. From germline, CDR1 is GTSNPN and CDR2 SVGIG (reference sequence). Unmatched junction bases numbered 8, after V lost 4 bases and J lost 6 bases. CDR3 size: 14 residues. The CDR3 coding sequence is TGTGCCTGGAAGGGGCAGGGGGCGGGTCAGCCCCAGCATTTT. Translation: CAWKGQGAGQPQHF.

This chain connects TRBV29-1 to TRBJ2-3; D gene unclear. The germline V gene encodes CDR1 SQVTM and CDR2 ANQGSEA. Trimming removed 7 bases from V and 2 bases from J, with 10 bases in between. CDR3 length: 12 amino acids. CDR3 loop: CSASTTTDTQYF. CDR3 DNA: TGCAGCGCAAGCACCACCACAGATACGCAGTATTTT.

The CDR3 is CASSQSLATGPDTQYF. In DNA form, the CDR3 reads TGCGCCAGCAGCCAAAGTCTCGCGACAGGGCCAGATACGCAGTATTTT. This chain connects TRBV4-3 to TRBJ2-3; 7 nucleotides line up with TRBD1. V gave up 2 bases and J gave up 4 bases; unmatched junction bases: 9. The germline CDR1 and CDR2 sequences are LGHNA and YSLEER. This CDR3 has 16 residues.

V gene TRBV5-4 combines with J gene TRBJ2-4, with D possibly TRBD2 on 7 matching bases. CDR3 length: 14 residues. The ends were cut back, 0 bases at V and 14 bases at J, with 18 bases in the middle. In germline, CDR1 is SGHNT, CDR2 YYREEE (reference sequence). The CDR3 here is CASSLAGGGGVKYF. CDR3 sequence (DNA): TGTGCCAGCAGCTTGGCCGGGGGCGGGGGCGTTAAGTACTTC. The complete variable domain, with remaining parts taken from reference TRBV5-4 and TRBJ2-4, reads ETGVTQSPTHLIKTRGQQVTLRCSSQSGHNTVSWYQQALGQGPQFIFQYYREEENGRGNFPPRFSGLQFPNYSSELNVNALELDDSALYLCASSLAGGGGVKYFGAGTRLSVL.

The rearrangement joins TRBV19 to TRBJ2-1; 8 positions agree with TRBD2. The CDR3 runs to 14 residues. V dropped 5 bases and J dropped 9; count of bases not matched to a gene: 9. Germline lookup yields CDR1 LNHDA and CDR2 SQIVND (reference sequence). CDR3 in amino acids: CASSPWPGGGEQFF. For the CDR3, the DNA is TGTGCCAGTAGTCCATGGCCGGGAGGGGGTGAGCAGTTCTTC.

J is TRBJ2-7 and V is TRBV30; 9 positions agree with TRBD1. V lost 8 bases and J lost 6; bases outside the gene matches: 8. Germline V lookup: CDR1 GTSNPN, CDR2 SVGIG (reference sequence). CDR3 length: 12 residues. The CDR3 here is CAAGTGSSEQYF. The CDR3 DNA reads as TGTGCCGCCGGGACAGGGTCAAGCGAGCAGTACTTC.

This chain uses TRBV19 with TRBJ1-2; no firm D call. The CDR3 totals 12 residues. Trimming took off 3 bases at V and 4 bases at J, with 6 bases between the two ends. Germline V gives CDR1 LNHDA, CDR2 SQIVND (reference sequence). In nucleotides, the CDR3 is TGTGCCAGTAGTATTAACAGCTATGGCTACACCTTC. Protein product: CASSINSYGYTF.